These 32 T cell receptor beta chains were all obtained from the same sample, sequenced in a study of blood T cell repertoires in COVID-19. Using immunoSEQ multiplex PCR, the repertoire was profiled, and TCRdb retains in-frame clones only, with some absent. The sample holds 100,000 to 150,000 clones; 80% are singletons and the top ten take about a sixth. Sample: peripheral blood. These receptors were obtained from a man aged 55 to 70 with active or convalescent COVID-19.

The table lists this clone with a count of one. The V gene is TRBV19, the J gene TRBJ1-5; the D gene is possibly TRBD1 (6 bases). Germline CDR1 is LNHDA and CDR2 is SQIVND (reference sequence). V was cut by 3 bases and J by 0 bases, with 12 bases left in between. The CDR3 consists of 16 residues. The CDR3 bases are TGTGCCAGTAGTATGACAGGTATTCTTAGCAATCAGCCCCAGCATTTT. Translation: CASSMTGILSNQPQHF.

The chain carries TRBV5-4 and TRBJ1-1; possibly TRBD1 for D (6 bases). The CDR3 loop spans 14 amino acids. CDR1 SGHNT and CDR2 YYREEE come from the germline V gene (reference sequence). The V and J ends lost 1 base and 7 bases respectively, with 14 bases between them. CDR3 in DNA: TGTGCCAGCAGCTTGCGCGGGGGAGGGGGTGAAGCTTTCTTT. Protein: CASSLRGGGGEAFF.

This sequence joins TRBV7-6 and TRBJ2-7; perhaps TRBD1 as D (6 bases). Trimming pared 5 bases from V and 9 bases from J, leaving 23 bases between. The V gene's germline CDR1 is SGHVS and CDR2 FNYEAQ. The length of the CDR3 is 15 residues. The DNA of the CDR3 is TGTGCCAGCAGCCAATCAGGCCAGGGGTACGTTCGGCAGTACTTC. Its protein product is CASSQSGQGYVRQYF.

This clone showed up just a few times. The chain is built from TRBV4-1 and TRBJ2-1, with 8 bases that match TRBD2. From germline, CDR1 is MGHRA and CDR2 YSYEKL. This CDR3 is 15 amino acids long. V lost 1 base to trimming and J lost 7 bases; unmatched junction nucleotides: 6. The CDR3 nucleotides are TGCGCCAGCAGCCAAGGGGCTAGCGGGTGGAATGAGCAGTTCTTC. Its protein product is CASSQGASGWNEQFF.

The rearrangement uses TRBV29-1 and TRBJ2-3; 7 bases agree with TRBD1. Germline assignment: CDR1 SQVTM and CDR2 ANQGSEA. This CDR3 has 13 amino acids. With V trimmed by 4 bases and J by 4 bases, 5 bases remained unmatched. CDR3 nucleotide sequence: TGCAGCGTTGCGCCCGGGACAGCAGATACGCAGTATTTT. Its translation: CSVAPGTADTQYF.

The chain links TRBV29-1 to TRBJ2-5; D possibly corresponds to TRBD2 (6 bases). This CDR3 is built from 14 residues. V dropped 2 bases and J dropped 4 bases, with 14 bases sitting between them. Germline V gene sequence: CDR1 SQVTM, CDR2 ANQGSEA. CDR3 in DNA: TGCAGCGTTGAAAAATTCGGGAGTAGAGAGACCCAGTACTTC. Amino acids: CSVEKFGSRETQYF.

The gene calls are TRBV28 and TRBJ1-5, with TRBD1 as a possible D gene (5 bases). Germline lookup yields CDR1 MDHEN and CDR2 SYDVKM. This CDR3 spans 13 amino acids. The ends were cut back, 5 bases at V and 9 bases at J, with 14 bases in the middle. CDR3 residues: CASSVRGYRPQHF. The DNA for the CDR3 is TGTGCCAGCAGTGTTCGGGGGTACCGGCCCCAGCATTTT.

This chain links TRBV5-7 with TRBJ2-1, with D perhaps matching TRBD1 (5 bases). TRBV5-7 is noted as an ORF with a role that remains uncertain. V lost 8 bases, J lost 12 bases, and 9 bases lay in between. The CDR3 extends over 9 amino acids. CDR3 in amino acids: CASTTVQFF. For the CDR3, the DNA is TGTGCCAGTACGACAGTGCAGTTCTTC.

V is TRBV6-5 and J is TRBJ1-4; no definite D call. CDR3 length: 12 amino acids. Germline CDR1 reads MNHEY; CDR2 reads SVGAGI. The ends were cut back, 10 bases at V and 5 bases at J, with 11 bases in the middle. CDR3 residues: CATGQLNEKLFF. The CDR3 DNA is TGTGCCACCGGTCAATTAAATGAAAAACTGTTTTTT.

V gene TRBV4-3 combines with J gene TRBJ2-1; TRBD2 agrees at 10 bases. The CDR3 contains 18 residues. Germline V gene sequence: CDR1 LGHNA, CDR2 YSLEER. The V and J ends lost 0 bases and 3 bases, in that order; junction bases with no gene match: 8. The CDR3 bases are TGCGCCAGCAGCCAAGACGGAACTAGCGGGACTTACTACAATGAGCAGTTCTTC. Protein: CASSQDGTSGTYYNEQFF.

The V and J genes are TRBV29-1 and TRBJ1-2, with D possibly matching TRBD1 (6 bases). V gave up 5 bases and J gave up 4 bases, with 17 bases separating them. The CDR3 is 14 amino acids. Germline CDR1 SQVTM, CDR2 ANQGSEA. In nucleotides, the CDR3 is TGCAGCGTTTACCAGGTGACCAGGGGCTATGGCTACACCTTC. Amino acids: CSVYQVTRGYGYTF.

CDR3 coding DNA: TGTGCCCGTGCTACTGCCGGGACTAGCGGAGGGGAGCAGTACTTC. Translated, it gives CARATAGTSGGEQYF. The chain recombines TRBV30 with TRBJ2-7; the match to TRBD2 covers 11 bases. V lost 8 bases to trimming and J lost 7 bases; unmatched junction nucleotides: 16. Per the germline V gene, CDR1 is GTSNPN and CDR2 is SVGIG (reference sequence). The CDR3 has 15 residues.

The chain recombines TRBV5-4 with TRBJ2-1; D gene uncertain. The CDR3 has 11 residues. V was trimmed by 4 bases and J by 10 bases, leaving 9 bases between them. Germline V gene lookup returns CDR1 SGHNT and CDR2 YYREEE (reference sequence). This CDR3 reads CASSRGKEQFF. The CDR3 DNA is TGTGCCAGCAGCCGAGGAAAGGAGCAGTTCTTC.

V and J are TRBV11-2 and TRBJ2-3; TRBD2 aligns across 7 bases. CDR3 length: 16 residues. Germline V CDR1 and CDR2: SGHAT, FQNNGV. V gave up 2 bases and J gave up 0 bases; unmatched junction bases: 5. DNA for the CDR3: TGTGCCAGCAGCTTACTCCTAGCGGCTAGCACAGATACGCAGTATTTT. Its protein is CASSLLLAASTDTQYF. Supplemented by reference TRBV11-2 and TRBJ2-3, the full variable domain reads EAGVAQSPRYKIIEKRQSVAFWCNPISGHATLYWYQQILGQGPKLLIQFQNNGVVDDSQLPKDRFSAERLKGVDSTLKIQPAKLEDSAVYLCASSLLLAASTDTQYFGPGTRLTVL.

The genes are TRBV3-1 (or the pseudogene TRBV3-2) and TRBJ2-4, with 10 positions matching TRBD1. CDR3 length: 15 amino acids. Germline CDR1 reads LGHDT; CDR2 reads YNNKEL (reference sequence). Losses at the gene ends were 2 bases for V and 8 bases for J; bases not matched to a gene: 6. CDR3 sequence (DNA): TGTGCCAGCAGCCAAAGACAGGGGGCAGCGGACATTCAGTACTTC. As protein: CASSQRQGAADIQYF.

The DNA for the CDR3 is TGTGCCAGCAGCTTAAGGACAGGGAGGGAGCAGTACTTC. Its protein is CASSLRTGREQYF. The V and J genes are TRBV7-2 and TRBJ2-7; 8 bases are shared with TRBD1. The ends lost 2 bases at V and 7 bases at J; junction bases unmatched: 4. CDR3 length: 13 amino acids. Germline V lookup: CDR1 SGHTA, CDR2 FQGNSA.

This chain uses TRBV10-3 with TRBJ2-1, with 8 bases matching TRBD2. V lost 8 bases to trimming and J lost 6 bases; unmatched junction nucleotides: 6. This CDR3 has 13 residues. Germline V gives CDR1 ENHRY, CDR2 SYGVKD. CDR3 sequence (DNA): TGTGCCATCCTCCCCAGCGGGAGCAATGAGCAGTTCTTC. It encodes CAILPSGSNEQFF.

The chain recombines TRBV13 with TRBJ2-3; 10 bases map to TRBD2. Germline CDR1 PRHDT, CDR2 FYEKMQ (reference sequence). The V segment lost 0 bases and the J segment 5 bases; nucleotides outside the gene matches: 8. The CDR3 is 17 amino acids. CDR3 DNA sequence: TGTGCCAGCAGCTTAGGTCGAGCGGGAGGGCCTGGAGATACGCAGTATTTT. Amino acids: CASSLGRAGGPGDTQYF. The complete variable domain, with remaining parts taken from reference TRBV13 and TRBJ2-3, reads AAGVIQSPRHLIKEKRETATLKCYPIPRHDTVYWYQQGPGQDPQFLISFYEKMQSDKGSIPDRFSAQQFSDYHSELNMSSLELGDSALYFCASSLGRAGGPGDTQYFGPGTRLTVL.

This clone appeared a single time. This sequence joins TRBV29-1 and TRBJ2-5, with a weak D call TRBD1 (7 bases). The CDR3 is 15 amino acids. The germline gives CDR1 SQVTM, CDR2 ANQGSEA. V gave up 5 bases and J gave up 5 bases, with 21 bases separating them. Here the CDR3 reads CSVSTGSTAGETQYF. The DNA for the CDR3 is TGCAGCGTTTCGACAGGGTCTACGGCGGGGGAGACCCAGTACTTC.

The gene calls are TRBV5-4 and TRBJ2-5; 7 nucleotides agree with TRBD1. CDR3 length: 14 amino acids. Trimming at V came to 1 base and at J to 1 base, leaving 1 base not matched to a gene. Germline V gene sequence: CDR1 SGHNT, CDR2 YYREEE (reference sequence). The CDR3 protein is CASSLRDSQETQYF. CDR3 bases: TGTGCCAGCAGCTTGAGGGACAGCCAAGAGACCCAGTACTTC.

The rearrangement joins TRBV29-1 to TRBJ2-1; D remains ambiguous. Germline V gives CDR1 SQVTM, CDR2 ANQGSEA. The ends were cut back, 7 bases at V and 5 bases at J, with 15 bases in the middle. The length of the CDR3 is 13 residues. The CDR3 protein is CSGRNYRNNEQFF. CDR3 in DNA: TGCAGCGGCCGGAACTATCGGAACAATGAGCAGTTCTTC.

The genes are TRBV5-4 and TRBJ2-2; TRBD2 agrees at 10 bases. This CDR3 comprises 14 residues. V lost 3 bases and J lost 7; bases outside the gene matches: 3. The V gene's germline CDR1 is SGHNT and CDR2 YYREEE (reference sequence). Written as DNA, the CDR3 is TGTGCCAGCAGCTCTAGCGGGAGAGGCGGGGAGCTGTTTTTT. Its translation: CASSSSGRGGELFF.

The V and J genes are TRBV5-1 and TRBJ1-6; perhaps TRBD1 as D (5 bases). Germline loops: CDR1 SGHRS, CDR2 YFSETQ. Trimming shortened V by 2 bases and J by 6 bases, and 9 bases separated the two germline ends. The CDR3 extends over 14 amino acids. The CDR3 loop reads CASSFGGGNSPLHF. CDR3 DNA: TGCGCCAGCAGCTTCGGGGGAGGTAATTCACCCCTCCACTTT.

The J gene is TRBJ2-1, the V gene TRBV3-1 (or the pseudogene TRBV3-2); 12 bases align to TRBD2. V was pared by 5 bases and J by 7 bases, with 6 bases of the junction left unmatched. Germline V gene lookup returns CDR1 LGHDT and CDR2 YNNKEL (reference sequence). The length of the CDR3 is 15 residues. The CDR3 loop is CASSEGTSGQNEQFF. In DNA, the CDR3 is TGTGCCAGCAGCGAGGGGACTAGCGGGCAGAATGAGCAGTTCTTC.

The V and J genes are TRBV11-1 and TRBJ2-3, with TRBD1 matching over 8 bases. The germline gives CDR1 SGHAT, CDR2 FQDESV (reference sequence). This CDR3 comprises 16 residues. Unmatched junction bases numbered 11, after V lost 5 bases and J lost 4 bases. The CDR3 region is CASSDRGQEKADTQYF. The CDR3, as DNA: TGTGCCAGCAGCGACCGGGGACAGGAAAAAGCAGATACGCAGTATTTT.

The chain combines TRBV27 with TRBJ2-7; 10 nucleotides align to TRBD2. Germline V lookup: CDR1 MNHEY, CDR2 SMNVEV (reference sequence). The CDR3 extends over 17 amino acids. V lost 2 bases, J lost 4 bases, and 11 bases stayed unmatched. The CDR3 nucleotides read TGTGCCAGCAGTTTAAGGCTAGCGGGAGAAAGGAAATACGAGCAGTACTTC. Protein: CASSLRLAGERKYEQYF.

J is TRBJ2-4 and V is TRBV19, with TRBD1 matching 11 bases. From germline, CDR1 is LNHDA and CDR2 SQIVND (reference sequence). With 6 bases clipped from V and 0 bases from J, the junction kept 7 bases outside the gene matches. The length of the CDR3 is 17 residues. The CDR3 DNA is TGTGCCAGTAGCCGTGGGACAGGGGGACTAGCCAAAAACATTCAGTACTTC. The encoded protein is CASSRGTGGLAKNIQYF.

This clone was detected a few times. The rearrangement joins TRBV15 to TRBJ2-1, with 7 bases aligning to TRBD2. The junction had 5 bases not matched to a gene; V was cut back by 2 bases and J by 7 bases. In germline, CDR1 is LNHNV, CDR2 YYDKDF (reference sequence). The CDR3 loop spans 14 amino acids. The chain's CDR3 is CATSRKAGRNEQFF. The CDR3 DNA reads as TGTGCCACCAGCAGAAAAGCGGGACGGAATGAGCAGTTCTTC.

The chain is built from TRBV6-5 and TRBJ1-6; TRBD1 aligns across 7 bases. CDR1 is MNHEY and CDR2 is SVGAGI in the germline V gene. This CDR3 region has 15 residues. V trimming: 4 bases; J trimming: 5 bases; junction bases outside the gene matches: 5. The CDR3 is CASSFRDRNNSPLHF. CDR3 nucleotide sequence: TGTGCCAGCAGTTTCCGGGACAGAAATAATTCACCCCTCCACTTT.

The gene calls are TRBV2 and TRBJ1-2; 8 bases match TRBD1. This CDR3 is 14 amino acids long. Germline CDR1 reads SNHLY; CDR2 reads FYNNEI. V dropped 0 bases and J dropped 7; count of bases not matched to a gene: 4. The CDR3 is CASSEARGPGGYTF. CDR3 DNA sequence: TGTGCCAGCAGTGAAGCCAGGGGGCCGGGTGGCTACACCTTC.

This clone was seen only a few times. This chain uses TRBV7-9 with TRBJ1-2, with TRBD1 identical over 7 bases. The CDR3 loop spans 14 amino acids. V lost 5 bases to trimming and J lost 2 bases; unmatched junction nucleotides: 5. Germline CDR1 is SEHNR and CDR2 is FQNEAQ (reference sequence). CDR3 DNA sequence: TGTGCCAGCAGCCGGGGACAGTCCAACTATGGCTACACCTTC. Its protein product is CASSRGQSNYGYTF.

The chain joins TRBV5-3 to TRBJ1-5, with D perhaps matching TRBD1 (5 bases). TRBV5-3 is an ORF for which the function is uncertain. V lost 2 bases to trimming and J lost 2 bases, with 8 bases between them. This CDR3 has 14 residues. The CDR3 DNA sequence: TGTGCCAGAAGCTTAGACAGCCGCAATCAGCCCCAGCATTTT. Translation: CARSLDSRNQPQHF.